This paragraph covers one T cell receptor beta chain sequence. Its antigen is unidentified. Sequenced by immunoSEQ multiplex PCR; TCRdb stores in-frame clones only, minus some. The sample lists approximately 130,000 clones; 89% were seen once. The CDR3 is 15 amino acids. Germline CDR1 and CDR2: SGHTA and FQGNSA. V lost 5 bases, J lost 0 bases, and 13 bases lay in between. The data originate from a study of T cell responses to AZD1222 COVID-19 vaccine. Study-wide results and limits: Baseline testing showed seropositivity in only six AZD1222 recipients.

The receptor comes from an adult who received the AZD1222 COVID-19 vaccine. This specimen consisted of peripheral blood, obtained 28 days after the second AZD1222 dose. V is TRBV7-2 and J is TRBJ2-5; D call uncertain. The CDR3 bases are TGTGCCAGCAGCCGCGACTCGCTGTACCAAGAGACCCAGTACTTC. Translating it yields CASSRDSLYQETQYF.